The sample holds many counts of the clone carrying this TCR beta chain. Its antigen is undetermined. This record comes from a study of T cells in Graves' hyperthyroidism and ophthalmopathy. Study as a whole: Prior to any treatment, at the point of initial diagnosis, peripheral blood was collected.

Germline CDR1 and CDR2: SEHNR and FQNEAQ (reference sequence). The CDR3 sequence is 16 residues long. Trimming took 2 bases from V and 5 from J; bases not matched to a gene: 9. The study left out patients who had uncontrolled infection, other autoimmune disease, pregnancy or lactation. RNA transcripts served as the template for amplifying TCR beta CDR3 regions. The HTBI primer set served for first-round RT-PCR of the TCR CDR3. TCRdb re-called the multiplex PCR reads through MiXCR, storing one row per CDR3 protein. Altogether a few hundred thousand distinct CDR3 sequences are present, approximately 14% being singletons, with the ten largest covering roughly 25%. Study-level points and caveats: Blood also showed most of the thyroid clonotypes that were expanded above 0.001. A model built on 13 V-J features separated ophthalmopathy from stable hyperthyroidism.

What was sequenced was blood. The TCR was taken from a woman aged 18-30 years with Graves' hyperthyroidism that later progressed to Graves' ophthalmopathy. The chain carries TRBV7-9 and TRBJ2-1; TRBD2 aligns across 7 bases. The DNA for the CDR3 is TGTGCCAGCAGCTTACGTGCGGGAGTGAGGGACAATGAGCAGTTCTTC. It specifies CASSLRAGVRDNEQFF.